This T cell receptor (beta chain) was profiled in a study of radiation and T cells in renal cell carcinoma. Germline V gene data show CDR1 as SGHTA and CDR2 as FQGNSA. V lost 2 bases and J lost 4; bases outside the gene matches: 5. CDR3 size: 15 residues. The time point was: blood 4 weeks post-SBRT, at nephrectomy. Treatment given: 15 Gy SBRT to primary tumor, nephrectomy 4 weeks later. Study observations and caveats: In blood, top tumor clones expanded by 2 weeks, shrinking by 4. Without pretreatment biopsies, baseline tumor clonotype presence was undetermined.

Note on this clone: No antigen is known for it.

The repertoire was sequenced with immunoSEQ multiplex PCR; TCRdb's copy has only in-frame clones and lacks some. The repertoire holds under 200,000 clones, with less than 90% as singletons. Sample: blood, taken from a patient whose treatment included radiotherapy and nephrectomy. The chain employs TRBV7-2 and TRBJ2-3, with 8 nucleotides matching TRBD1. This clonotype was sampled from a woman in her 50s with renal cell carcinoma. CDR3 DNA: TGTGCCAGCAGCTTAAGGACAGGGAGAGCAGATACGCAGTATTTT. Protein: CASSLRTGRADTQYF.